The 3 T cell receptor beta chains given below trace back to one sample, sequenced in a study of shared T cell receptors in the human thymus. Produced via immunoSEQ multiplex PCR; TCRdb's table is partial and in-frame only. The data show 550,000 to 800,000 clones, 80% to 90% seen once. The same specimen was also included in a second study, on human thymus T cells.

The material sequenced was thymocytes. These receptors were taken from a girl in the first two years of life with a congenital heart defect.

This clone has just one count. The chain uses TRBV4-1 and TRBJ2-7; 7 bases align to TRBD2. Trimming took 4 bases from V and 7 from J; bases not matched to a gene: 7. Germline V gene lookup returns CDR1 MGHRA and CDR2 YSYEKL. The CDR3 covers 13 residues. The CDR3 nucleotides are TGCGCCAGCAGCCTCAAGTTGGGGGGGGAGCAGTACTTC. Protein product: CASSLKLGGEQYF.

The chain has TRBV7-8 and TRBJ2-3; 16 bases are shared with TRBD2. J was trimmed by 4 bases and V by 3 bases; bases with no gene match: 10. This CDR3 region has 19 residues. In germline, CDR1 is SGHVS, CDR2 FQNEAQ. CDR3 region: CASSFLGGLAGGRSDTQYF. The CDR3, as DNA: TGTGCCAGCAGCTTTCTTGGGGGACTAGCGGGGGGGCGGTCAGATACGCAGTATTTT.

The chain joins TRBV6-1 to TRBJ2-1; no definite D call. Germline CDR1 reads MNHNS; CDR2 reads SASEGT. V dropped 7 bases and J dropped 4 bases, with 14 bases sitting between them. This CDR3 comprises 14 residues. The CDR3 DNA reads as TGTGCCAGCACTACCGGCCCGGAGTACAATGAGCAGTTCTTC. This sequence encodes CASTTGPEYNEQFF.